The sequence of this T cell receptor beta chain was determined in a study of blood T cell repertoires in COVID-19. Turning to the study itself: Samples of COVID-19 (acute and convalescent) were obtained from the United States, Italy and Spain. T cells, B-cell-depleted T cells, or PBMCs provided the cDNA or gDNA that served as material.

Per the authors' pipeline: Estimation of nucleated cell counts relied on the amplification of reference gene primers. Clones were sequenced by immunoSEQ multiplex PCR, and TCRdb holds only the in-frame ones, with some missing. The V and J calls and clone size come from that table; D and trimming were worked out from the DNA. The sample lists 20,000 to 25,000 clones, approximately 83% occurring once. The CDR3 spans 15 residues. Trimming left V 3 bases short and J 4 bases short, with 14 bases between. Germline-derived CDR1 and CDR2 are SGHTS and YDEGEE. Sequenced: peripheral blood. This chain joins TRBV5-8 and TRBJ1-5; no reliable D call. The receptor comes from a man aged 65 to 79 with acute or convalescent COVID-19. For the CDR3, the DNA is TGTGCCAGCAGCTCATTAGCCCTGATAAATCAGCCCCAGCATTTT. Its translation is CASSSLALINQPQHF.